Detailed here is one T cell receptor beta chain. The data are from a study of T cell changes during pregnancy in multiple sclerosis. The trim removed 0 bases at V and 6 bases at J, leaving 5 bases unmatched. The CDR3 covers 16 residues. The germline gives CDR1 SGHVS, CDR2 FQNEAQ. Sequencing used immunoSEQ multiplex PCR; TCRdb keeps in-frame clones, though not all of them. The table shows 69,000 or so clones, with approximately 92% occurring only once. This chain joins TRBV7-8 and TRBJ2-1; 10 nucleotides line up with TRBD2. The TCR was taken from a female donor in good health, enrolled as a control in a pregnancy study. The input for sequencing was peripheral blood, taken in the third trimester of pregnancy. CDR3 bases: TGTGCCAGCAGCTTAGCGCAAGGGACTAGCGTCAATGAGCAGTTCTTC. It codes for CASSLAQGTSVNEQFF.